These 11 T cell receptor beta chains originate from one sample sequenced in a study of OX40 agonist ivuxolimab in advanced cancers. Using immunoSEQ multiplex PCR, the repertoire was profiled, and TCRdb retains in-frame clones only, with some absent. The data show about 61,000 clones, over 80% seen once. The sample was CD4+ or CD8+ T cells sorted from blood, taken in a trial of the OX40 agonist ivuxolimab. These receptors were collected from an adult with an advanced solid tumor such as melanoma, head and neck, liver or kidney cancer.

In its sample, this clone was seen a few times. The rearrangement joins TRBV14 to TRBJ2-6, with unresolved D. The CDR3 spans 16 residues. Germline loops: CDR1 SGHDN, CDR2 FVKESK. Trimming removed 0 bases from V and 1 base from J, with 7 bases in between. CDR3 region: CASSQDGHSGANVLTF. CDR3 in DNA: TGTGCCAGCAGCCAAGATGGCCATTCTGGGGCCAACGTCCTGACTTTC. The full variable domain, with the rest looked up from reference TRBV14 and TRBJ2-6, is EAGVTQFPSHSVIEKGQTVTLRCDPISGHDNLYWYRRVMGKEIKFLLHFVKESKQDESGMPNNRFLAERTGGTYSTLKVQPAELEDSGVYFCASSQDGHSGANVLTFGAGSRLTVL.

This clone was seen only once. The CDR3 DNA follows: TGTGCCAGCAGCCCTAGGGGGCCTCTATTGAGAGAGACCCAGTACTTC. This translates into CASSPRGPLLRETQYF. The chain combines TRBV5-8 with TRBJ2-5; 7 bases map to TRBD1. Germline V CDR1 and CDR2: SGHTS, YDEGEE. CDR3 length: 16 amino acids. Trimming removed 4 bases from V and 4 bases from J; junction bases left unmatched: 13.

The chain uses TRBV5-1 and TRBJ2-1; 11 positions agree with TRBD2. Germline CDR1 reads SGHRS; CDR2 reads YFSETQ. There are 16 residues in the CDR3. V gave up 0 bases and J gave up 3 bases; unmatched junction bases: 2. In DNA, the CDR3 is TGCGCCAGCAGCTTGGTAGGGACTAGCGGCTACAATGAGCAGTTCTTC. The encoded protein is CASSLVGTSGYNEQFF.

V gene TRBV7-2 combines with J gene TRBJ2-5; 12 nucleotides match TRBD2. CDR1 and CDR2 (germline): SGHTA, FQGNSA. This CDR3 has 18 amino acids. Losses at the gene ends were 6 bases for V and 4 bases for J; bases not matched to a gene: 15. CDR3 loop: CASRLSRTSGERGETQYF. CDR3 DNA sequence: TGTGCCAGCAGACTATCCCGGACTAGCGGGGAGAGGGGAGAGACCCAGTACTTC.

The CDR3 loop is CASTPRTPETDTQYF. Here the CDR3 DNA reads TGTGCCAGCACCCCCCGGACACCGGAGACAGATACGCAGTATTTT. J is TRBJ2-3 and V is TRBV6-5, with a tentative D call TRBD1 (5 bases). V lost 7 bases and J lost 3, with 17 bases in between. CDR3 length: 15 amino acids. CDR1 MNHEY and CDR2 SVGAGI come from the germline V gene.

As to this clone: Other DNA sequences in this specimen translate into the identical CDR3. The rearrangement links TRBV5-1 to TRBJ2-5, with 8 bases aligning to TRBD2. This CDR3 has 14 residues. Losses at the gene ends were 7 bases for V and 0 bases for J; bases not matched to a gene: 5. Germline CDR1 SGHRS, CDR2 YFSETQ. The DNA of the CDR3 is TGCGCCAGCTCCCCGGGGGGGTACCAAGAGACCCAGTACTTC. Amino acids: CASSPGGYQETQYF.

V is TRBV27 and J is TRBJ2-7; a possible D gene is TRBD2 (6 bases). Per germline, CDR1 MNHEY and CDR2 SMNVEV (reference sequence). Trimming took off 6 bases at V and 3 bases at J, with 15 bases between the two ends. This CDR3 region has 14 residues. Written as DNA, the CDR3 is TGTGCCAGCAGCCCTAGTAGCGGACTCTACGAGCAGTACTTC. Its protein is CASSPSSGLYEQYF.

The chain uses TRBV9 and TRBJ1-3; D gene ambiguous. CDR1 is SGDLS, CDR2 YYNGEE, per germline. V was shortened by 2 bases and J by 10 bases, with 13 bases between the two germline ends. The CDR3 has 13 amino acids. CDR3 DNA: TGTGCCAGCAGCGTGGCTGGAAAAGATACCATATATTTT. Amino acids: CASSVAGKDTIYF.

This chain uses TRBV28 with TRBJ1-2; D not resolved. Germline values: CDR1 MDHEN, CDR2 SYDVKM. CDR3 length: 14 amino acids. Trimming left V 4 bases short and J 8 bases short, with 17 bases between. The CDR3 loop is CASSSVVAERGYTF. DNA for the CDR3: TGTGCCAGCAGTTCCGTTGTCGCAGAACGGGGCTACACCTTC.

The chain's CDR3 is CASYSDSQRVNEQFF. For the CDR3, the DNA is TGTGCCAGCTACTCGGACAGCCAGAGGGTCAATGAGCAGTTCTTC. The V call is TRBV18, the J call TRBJ2-1; a possible D gene is TRBD1 (6 bases). Germline V gene data show CDR1 as KGHSH and CDR2 as LQKENI. The CDR3 consists of 15 residues. Between the trimmed V and J ends, which lost 7 bases and 6 bases, there was a span of 19 bases.

This chain links TRBV30 with TRBJ1-5, with D perhaps matching TRBD1 (6 bases). Germline V gene lookup returns CDR1 GTSNPN and CDR2 SVGIG (reference sequence). There are 14 residues in the CDR3. V gave up 0 bases and J gave up 5 bases, with 11 bases separating them. Here the CDR3 DNA reads TGTGCCTGGAGTGTACCCGGGGGCTATCAGCCCCAGCATTTT. Translating gives CAWSVPGGYQPQHF.